This T cell receptor (beta chain) was recorded in a study of T-cell reconstitution after alpha-beta-depleted transplantation in children. During its preparation, the TCRbeta library received unique molecular identifiers. TCRdb reprocessed the PCR reads via MiXCR and lists one record per CDR3 protein. Of roughly 610,000 distinct CDR3 sequences in the sample, roughly a tenth are singletons; the top ten hold about 4.3%. This CDR3 is built from 18 residues. Trimming shortened V by 5 bases and J by 1 base, and 21 bases separated the two germline ends. The V call is TRBV12-3 or TRBV12-4, the J call TRBJ1-3; TRBD1 might be the D (5 bases). The specimen comprised PBMCs from the stem cell graft donor, sampled from the stem cell graft. This receptor was obtained from a human donor who donated a stem cell graft to a child with acute myeloid leukemia. CDR3 protein: CASSLYSRGLNSGNTIYF. The CDR3, as DNA: TGTGCCAGCAGTCTTTACTCAAGGGGCCTGAATTCTGGAAACACCATATATTTT.